This T cell receptor beta chain was sequenced in a study of shared clonotypes between healthy human individuals. Naive CD45RA+ and memory CD45RA-negative subsets were split from CD4+ cells. Turning to this clone: Its specificity is unknown.

The study's findings and limits: The authors expected sequencing depth to affect clonotype sharing among donors.

At the deep level, the assay was run. Every subset had its genomic DNA shared out evenly among several immunoSEQ plates. The protocol was immunoSEQ multiplex PCR, while the TCRdb copy is restricted to in-frame clones and leaves out a portion. This table has about 1.5 million clones, roughly 98% appearing once. What was sequenced was naive CD4+ T cells sorted from blood. The subset is: CD45RA+ positively selected. This TCR was recovered from a man aged 30-40 years in good health.

The CDR3 sequence: CASSDRRGGTNEKLFF. As DNA, the CDR3 is TGCGCCAGCAGTGATCGTCGAGGGGGCACTAATGAAAAACTGTTTTTT. This rearrangement joins TRBV10-1 to TRBJ1-4; 7 positions match TRBD1. The CDR3 sequence is 16 residues long. With 3 bases clipped from V and 2 bases from J, the junction kept 6 bases outside the gene matches. Germline V lookup: CDR1 WNHNN, CDR2 SYGVQD (reference sequence).